This TCR beta chain was profiled in a study of blood T cell repertoires in COVID-19. The overall study: Researchers got acute and convalescent COVID-19 samples from the United States, Italy and Spain.

The CDR3 sequence is 20 residues long. Germline assignment: CDR1 SGHRS and CDR2 YFSETQ. J was trimmed by 0 bases and V by 0 bases; bases with no gene match: 15. TCRdb keeps only in-frame clones here, not all; method: immunoSEQ multiplex PCR. Altogether roughly 99,000 clones are present, approximately 81% being singletons, with the ten largest covering around 4.2%. This TCR was sampled from a human donor in a cohort sampled during active COVID-19. The rearrangement uses TRBV5-1 and TRBJ1-1; 9 positions match TRBD1. The material sequenced was peripheral blood. CDR3 region: CASSLAVRTGARRMNTEAFF. CDR3 DNA sequence: TGCGCCAGCAGCTTGGCGGTTAGGACAGGGGCTCGACGTATGAACACTGAAGCTTTCTTT.